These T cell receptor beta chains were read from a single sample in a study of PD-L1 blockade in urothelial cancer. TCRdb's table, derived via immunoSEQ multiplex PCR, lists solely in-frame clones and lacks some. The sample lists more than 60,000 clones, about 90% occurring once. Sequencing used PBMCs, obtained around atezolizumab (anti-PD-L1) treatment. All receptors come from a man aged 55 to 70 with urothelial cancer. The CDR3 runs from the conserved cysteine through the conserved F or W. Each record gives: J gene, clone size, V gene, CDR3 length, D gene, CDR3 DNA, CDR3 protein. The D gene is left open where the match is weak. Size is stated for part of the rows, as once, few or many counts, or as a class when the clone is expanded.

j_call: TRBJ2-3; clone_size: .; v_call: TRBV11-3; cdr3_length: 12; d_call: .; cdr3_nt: TGTGCCAGCAGCTTAGGAGGCGATACGCAGTATTTT; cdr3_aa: CASSLGGDTQYF
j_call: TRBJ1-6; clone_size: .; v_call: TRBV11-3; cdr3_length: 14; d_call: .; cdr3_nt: TGTGCCAGCACCCAAACTAATTACCCCTCACCCCTCCACTTT; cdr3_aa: CASTQTNYPSPLHF
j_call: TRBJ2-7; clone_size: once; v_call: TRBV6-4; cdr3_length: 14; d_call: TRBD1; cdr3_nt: TGTGCCAGCAGTGGACAGGGGGTGTTGTACGAGCAGTACTTC; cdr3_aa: CASSGQGVLYEQYF
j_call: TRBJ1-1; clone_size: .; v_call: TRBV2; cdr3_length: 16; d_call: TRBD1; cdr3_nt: TGTGCCAGCGGCCGAGGAACAGGGGGCGTAGAAGGAGCGGCTTTCTTT; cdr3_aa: CASGRGTGGVEGAAFF
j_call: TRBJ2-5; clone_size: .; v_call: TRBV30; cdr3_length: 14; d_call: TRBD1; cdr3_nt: TGTGCCTGGAGTAGGGACAGGGCTTTTGGGACCCAGTACTTC; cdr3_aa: CAWSRDRAFGTQYF
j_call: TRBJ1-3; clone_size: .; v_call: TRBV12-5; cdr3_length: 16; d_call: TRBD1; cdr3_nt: TGTGCTAGTGGATATGAGACAGGGGGCTTAGGAAACACCATATATTTT; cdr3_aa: CASGYETGGLGNTIYF
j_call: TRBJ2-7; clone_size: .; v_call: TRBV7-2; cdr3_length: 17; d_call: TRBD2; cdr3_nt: TGTGCCAGCAGCGCCTCCCTAGCGGGAGTTTCCCAGGGCGAGCAGTACTTC; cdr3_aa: CASSASLAGVSQGEQYF
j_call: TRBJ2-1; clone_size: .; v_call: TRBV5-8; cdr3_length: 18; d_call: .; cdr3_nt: TGTGCCAGCCCGTTCGGGGGATCCGTTTCTGGCACCTACAATGAGCAGTTCTTC; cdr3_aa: CASPFGGSVSGTYNEQFF
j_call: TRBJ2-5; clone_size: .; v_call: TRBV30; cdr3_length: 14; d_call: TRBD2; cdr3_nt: TGTGCCTTGGTTCGCGGGGGGGCCGGGGAGACCCAGTACTTC; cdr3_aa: CALVRGGAGETQYF
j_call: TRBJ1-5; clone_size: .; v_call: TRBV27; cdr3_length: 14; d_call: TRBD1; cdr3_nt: TGTGCCAGCAGTTACGACAGGGTAAATCAGCCCCAGCATTTT; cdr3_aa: CASSYDRVNQPQHF
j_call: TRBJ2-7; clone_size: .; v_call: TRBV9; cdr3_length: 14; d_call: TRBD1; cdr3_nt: TGTGCCAGCAGCTCTCGGGACAGGGGTCACGAGCAGTACTTC; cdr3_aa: CASSSRDRGHEQYF
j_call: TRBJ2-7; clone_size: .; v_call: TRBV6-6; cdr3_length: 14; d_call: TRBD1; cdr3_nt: TGTGCCAGCAGTAGACAGGGAATGCCCTACGAGCAGTACTTC; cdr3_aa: CASSRQGMPYEQYF
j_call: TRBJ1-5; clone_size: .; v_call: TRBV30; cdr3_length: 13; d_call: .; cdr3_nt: TGTGCCTGGAGTGTCAGGCAAAATCAGCCCCAGCATTTT; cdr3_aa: CAWSVRQNQPQHF
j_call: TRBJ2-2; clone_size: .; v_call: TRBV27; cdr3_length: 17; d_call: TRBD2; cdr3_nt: TGTGCCAGCAGTTTGGCTACTAGCGGCGCGAACACCGGGGAGCTGTTTTTT; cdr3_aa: CASSLATSGANTGELFF
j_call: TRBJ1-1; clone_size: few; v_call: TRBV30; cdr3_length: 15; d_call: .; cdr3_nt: TGTGCCTGGAGTGTACTTTCCCTAGGGGGCACTGAAGCTTTCTTT; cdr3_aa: CAWSVLSLGGTEAFF
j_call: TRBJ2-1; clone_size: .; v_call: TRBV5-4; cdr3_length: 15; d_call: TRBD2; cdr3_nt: TGTGCCAGCAGTTCCGGGACTAGATCCTACAATGAGCAGTTCTTC; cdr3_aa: CASSSGTRSYNEQFF
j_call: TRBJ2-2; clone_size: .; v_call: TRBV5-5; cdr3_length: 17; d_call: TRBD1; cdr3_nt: TGTGCCAGCAGCTTAGAACTGGGACAGGGGCACACCGGGGAGCTGTTTTTT; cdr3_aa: CASSLELGQGHTGELFF
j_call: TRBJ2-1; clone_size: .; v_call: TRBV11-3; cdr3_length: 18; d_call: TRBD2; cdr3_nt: TGTGCCAGCAGCTGGCGGTCCCGACTAGCGGGGGGCCGCAATGAGCAGTTCTTC; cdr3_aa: CASSWRSRLAGGRNEQFF
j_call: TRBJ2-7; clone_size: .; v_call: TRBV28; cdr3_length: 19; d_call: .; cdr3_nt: TGTGCCAGCAGTTTTCTCGCGGGGAATTTTGACAAGGACTCCTACGAGCAGTACTTC; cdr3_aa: CASSFLAGNFDKDSYEQYF
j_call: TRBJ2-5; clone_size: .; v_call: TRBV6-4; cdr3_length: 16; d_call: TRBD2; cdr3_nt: TGTGCCAGCAGTGACGGGCGGGGGGCTGAGCAGCAGTGCCAGTACTTC; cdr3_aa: CASSDGRGAEQQCQYF
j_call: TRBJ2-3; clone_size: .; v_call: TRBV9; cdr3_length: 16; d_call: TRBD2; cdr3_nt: TGTGCCAGCAGCACTAGGACTAGCGGGAGAACAGATACGCAGTATTTT; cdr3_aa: CASSTRTSGRTDTQYF
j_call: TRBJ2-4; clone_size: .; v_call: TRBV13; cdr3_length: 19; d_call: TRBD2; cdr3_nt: TGTGCCAGCAGCTTAGGCTGGACTAGCGGGAGGGCCGTCAAAAACATTCAGTACTTC; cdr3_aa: CASSLGWTSGRAVKNIQYF
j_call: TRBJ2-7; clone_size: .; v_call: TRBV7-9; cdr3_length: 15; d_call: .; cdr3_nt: TGTGCCAGCAGCTTTGGGTACAGGGGGGGATACGAGCAGTACTTC; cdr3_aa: CASSFGYRGGYEQYF
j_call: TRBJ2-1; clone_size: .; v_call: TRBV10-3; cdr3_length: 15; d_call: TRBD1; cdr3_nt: TGTGCCATCAGTGAACGGACAGGCTCCTACAATGAGCAGTTCTTC; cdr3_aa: CAISERTGSYNEQFF
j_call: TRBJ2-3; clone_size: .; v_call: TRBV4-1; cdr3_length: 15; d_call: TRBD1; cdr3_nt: TGCGCCAGCAGCCAAGGGACAGGGGTGACAGATACGCAGTATTTT; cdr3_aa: CASSQGTGVTDTQYF
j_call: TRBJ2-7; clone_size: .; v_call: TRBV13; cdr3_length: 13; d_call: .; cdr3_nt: TGTGCCAGCAGCTACAGGGTTAGGGACGAGCAGTACTTC; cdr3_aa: CASSYRVRDEQYF
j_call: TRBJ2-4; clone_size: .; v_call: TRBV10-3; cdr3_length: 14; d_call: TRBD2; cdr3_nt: TGTGCCATCAGTGAGCCGAGACTAGCGGGCATTCAGTACTTC; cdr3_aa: CAISEPRLAGIQYF
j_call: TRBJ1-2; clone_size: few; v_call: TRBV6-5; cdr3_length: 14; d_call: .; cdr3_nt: TGTGCCAGCAGCTTCGCCACAGGGTATGGCAGCTACACCTTC; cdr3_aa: CASSFATGYGSYTF
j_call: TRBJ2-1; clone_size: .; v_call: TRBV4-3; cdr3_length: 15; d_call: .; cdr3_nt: TGCGCCAGCAGCCGTCTCGGGACTCGCGGTCCTGAGCAGTTCTTC; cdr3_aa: CASSRLGTRGPEQFF
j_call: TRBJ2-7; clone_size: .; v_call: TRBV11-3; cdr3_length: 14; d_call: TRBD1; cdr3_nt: TGTGCCAGCAGCCACACCGGGACAGTCTACGAGCAGTACTTC; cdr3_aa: CASSHTGTVYEQYF
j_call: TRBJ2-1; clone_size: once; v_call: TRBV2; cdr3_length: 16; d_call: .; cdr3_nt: TGTGCCAGCAGTGTTCGGGTCGCGAACACATACAATGAGCAGTTCTTC; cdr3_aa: CASSVRVANTYNEQFF
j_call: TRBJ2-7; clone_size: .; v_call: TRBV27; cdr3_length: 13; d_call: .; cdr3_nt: TGTGCCAGCGGGGGCCCGACCTCACACGAGCAGTACTTC; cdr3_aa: CASGGPTSHEQYF
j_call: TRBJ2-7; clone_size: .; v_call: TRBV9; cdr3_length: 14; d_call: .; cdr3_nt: TGTGCCAGCAGCGTAGGCAGGGGATCCTACGAGCAGTACTTC; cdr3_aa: CASSVGRGSYEQYF
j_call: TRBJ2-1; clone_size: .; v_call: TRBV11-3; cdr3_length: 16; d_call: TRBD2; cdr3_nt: TGTGCCAGCAGCTTCGGACTAGCGGGGAACTACAATGAGCAGTTCTTC; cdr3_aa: CASSFGLAGNYNEQFF
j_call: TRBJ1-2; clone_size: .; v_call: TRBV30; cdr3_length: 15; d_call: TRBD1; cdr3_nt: TGTGCCTGGAGTGCAGGGGGGACACTCAACTATGGCTACACCTTC; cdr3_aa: CAWSAGGTLNYGYTF
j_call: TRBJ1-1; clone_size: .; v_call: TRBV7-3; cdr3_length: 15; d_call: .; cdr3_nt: TGTGCCAGCAGCTTAACCCAGGGGCCAAACACTGAAGCTTTCTTT; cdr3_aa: CASSLTQGPNTEAFF
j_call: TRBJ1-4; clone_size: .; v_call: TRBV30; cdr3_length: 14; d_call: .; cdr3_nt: TGTGCCTGGAGTAACGGGAACGCTAATGAAAAACTGTTTTTT; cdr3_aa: CAWSNGNANEKLFF